This T cell receptor beta chain was found in a study of T cell responses to AZD1222 COVID-19 vaccine. Measured with immunoSEQ multiplex PCR; TCRdb has only the in-frame clones, and not every one. The sample shows more than 110,000 clones, approximately 92% of them seen only once. Per germline, CDR1 MNHEY and CDR2 SVGAGI. V gave up 5 bases and J gave up 8 bases, with 18 bases separating them. CDR3 length: 14 amino acids. This chain joins TRBV6-5 and TRBJ1-2, with a weak D call TRBD1 (6 bases). This specimen consisted of peripheral blood, obtained 28 days after the second AZD1222 dose. The receptor was derived from an adult who received the AZD1222 COVID-19 vaccine. CDR3 nucleotide sequence: TGTGCCAGCAGTCTCGATCGGGACACGGGGGGCTACACCTTC. Its translation is CASSLDRDTGGYTF.